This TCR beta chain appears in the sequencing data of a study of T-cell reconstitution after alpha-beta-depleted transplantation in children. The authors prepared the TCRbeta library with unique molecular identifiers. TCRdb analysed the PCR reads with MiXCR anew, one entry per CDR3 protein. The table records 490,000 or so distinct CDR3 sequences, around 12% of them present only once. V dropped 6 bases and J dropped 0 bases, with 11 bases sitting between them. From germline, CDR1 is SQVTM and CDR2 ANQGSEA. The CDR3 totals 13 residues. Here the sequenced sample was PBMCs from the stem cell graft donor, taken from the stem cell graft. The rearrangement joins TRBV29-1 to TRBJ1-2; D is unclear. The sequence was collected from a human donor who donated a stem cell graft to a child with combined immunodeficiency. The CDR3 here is CSVLTGANYGYTF. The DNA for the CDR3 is TGCAGCGTGTTAACGGGAGCTAACTATGGCTACACCTTC. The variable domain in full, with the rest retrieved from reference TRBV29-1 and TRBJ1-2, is SAVISQKPSRDICQRGTSLTIQCQVDSQVTMMFWYRQQPGQSLTLIATANQGSEATYESGFVIDKFPISRPNLTFSTLTVSNMSPEDSSIYLCSVLTGANYGYTFGSGTRLTVV.